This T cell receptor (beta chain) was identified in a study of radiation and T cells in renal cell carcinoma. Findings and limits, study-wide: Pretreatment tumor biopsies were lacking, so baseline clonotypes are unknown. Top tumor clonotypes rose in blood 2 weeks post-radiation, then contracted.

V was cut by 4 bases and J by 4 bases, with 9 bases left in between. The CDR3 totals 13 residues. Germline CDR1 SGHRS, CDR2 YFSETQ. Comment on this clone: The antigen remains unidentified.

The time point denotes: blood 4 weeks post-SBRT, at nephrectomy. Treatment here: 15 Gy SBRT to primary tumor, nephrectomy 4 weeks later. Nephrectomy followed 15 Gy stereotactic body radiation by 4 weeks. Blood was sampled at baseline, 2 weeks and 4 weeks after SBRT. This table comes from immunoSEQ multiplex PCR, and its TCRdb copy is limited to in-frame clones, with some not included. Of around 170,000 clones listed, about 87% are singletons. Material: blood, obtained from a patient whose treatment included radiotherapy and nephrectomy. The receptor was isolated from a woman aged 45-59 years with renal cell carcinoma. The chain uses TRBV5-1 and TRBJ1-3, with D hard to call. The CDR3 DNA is TGCGCCAGCAGCAGCTTATCCGGAAACACCATATATTTT. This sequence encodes CASSSLSGNTIYF.